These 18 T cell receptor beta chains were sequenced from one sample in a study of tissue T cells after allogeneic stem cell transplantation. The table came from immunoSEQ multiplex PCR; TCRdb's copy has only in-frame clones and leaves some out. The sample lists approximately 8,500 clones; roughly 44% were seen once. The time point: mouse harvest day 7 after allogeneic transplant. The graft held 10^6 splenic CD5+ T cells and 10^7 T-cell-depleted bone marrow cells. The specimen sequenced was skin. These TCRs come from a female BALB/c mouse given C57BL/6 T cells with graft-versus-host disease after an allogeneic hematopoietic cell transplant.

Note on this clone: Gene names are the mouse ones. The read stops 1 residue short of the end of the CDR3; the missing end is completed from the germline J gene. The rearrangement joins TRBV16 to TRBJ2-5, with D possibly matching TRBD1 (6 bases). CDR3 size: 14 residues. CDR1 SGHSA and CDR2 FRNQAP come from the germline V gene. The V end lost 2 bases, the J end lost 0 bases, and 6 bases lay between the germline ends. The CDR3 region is CASSLQGNQDTQYF. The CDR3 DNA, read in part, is TGTGCAAGCAGCTTACAGGGGAACCAAGACACCCAGTAC.

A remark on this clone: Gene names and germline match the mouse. CDR3 amino acids: CASSLRQATEVFF. The part of the CDR3 DNA that was read is TGTGCCAGCAGTCTTCGACAGGCCACAGAAGTCTTC. This rearrangement joins TRBV26 to TRBJ1-1; TRBD1 might be the D (6 bases). The sequence runs out 1 residue before the end of the CDR3; the remainder is reconstructed from the germline J gene. This CDR3 contains 13 residues. The V end lost 3 bases, the J end lost 4 bases, and 9 bases lay between the germline ends. Germline V lookup: CDR1 KGHPV, CDR2 FQNQEV (reference sequence).

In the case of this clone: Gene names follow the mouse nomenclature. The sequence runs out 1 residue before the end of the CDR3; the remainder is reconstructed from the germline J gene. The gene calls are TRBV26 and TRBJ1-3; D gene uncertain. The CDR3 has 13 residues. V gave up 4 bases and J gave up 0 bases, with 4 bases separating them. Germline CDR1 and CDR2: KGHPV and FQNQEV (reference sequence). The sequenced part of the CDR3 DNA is TGTGCCAGCAGTCGGGATTCTGGAAATACGCTCTAT. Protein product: CASSRDSGNTLY. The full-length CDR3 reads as CASSRDSGNTLYF.

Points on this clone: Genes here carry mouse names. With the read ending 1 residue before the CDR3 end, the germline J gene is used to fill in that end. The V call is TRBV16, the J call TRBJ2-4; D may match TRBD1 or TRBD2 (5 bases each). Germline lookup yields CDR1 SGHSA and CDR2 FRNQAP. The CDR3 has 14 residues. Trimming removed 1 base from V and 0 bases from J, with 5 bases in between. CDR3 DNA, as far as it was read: TGTGCAAGCAGCTTAGGGGACAGTCAAAACACCTTGTAC. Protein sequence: CASSLGDSQNTLY. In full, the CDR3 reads CASSLGDSQNTLYF. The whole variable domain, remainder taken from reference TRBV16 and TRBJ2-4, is NAGVIQTPRHKVTGKGQEATLWCEPISGHSAVFWYRQTIVQGLEFLTYFRNQAPIDDSGMPKERFSAQMPNQSHSTLKIQSTQPQDSAVYLCASSLGDSQNTLYFGAGTRLSVL.

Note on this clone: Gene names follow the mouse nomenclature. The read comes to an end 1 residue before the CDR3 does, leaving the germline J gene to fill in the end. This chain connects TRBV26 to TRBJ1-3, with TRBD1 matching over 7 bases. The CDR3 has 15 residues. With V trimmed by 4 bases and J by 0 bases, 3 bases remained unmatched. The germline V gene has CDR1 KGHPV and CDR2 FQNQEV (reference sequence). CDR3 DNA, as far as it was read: TGTGCCAGCAGTCGGGGACAGAATTCTGGAAATACGCTCTAT. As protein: CASSRGQNSGNTLY. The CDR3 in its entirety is CASSRGQNSGNTLYF.

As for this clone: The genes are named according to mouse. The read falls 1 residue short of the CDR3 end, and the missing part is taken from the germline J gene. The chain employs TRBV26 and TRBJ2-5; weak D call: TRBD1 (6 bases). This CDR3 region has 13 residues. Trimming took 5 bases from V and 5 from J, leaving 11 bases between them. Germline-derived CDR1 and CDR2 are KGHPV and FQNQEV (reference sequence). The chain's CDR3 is CASSYRAGDTQYF. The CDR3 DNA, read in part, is TGTGCCAGCAGTTACAGGGCGGGAGACACCCAGTAC.

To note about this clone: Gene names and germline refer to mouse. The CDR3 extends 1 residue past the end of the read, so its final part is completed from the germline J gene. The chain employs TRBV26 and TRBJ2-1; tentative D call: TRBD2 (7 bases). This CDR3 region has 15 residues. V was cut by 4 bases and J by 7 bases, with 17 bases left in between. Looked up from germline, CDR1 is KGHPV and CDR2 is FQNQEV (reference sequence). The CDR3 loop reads CASSPRKGGRAEQFF. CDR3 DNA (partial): TGTGCCAGCAGTCCCCGTAAGGGGGGCAGAGCTGAGCAGTTC.

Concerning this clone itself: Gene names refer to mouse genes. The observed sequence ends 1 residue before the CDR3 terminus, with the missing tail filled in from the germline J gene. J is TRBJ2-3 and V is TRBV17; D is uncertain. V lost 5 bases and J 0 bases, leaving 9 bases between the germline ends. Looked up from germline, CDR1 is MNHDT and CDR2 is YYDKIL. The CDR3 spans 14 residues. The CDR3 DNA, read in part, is TGTGCTAGCAGTGAGGGCGGTAGTGCAGAAACGCTGTAT. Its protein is CASSEGGSAETLY. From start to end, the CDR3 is CASSEGGSAETLYF.

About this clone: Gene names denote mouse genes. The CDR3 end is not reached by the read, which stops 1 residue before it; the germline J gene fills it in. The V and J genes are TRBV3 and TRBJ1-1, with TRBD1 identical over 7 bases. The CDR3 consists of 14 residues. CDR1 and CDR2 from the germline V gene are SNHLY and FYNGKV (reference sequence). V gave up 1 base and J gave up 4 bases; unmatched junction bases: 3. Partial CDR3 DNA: TGTGCCAGCAGCTTAGTTCAGGGGGGCACAGAAGTCTTC. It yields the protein CASSLVQGGTEVF. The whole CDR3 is CASSLVQGGTEVFF.

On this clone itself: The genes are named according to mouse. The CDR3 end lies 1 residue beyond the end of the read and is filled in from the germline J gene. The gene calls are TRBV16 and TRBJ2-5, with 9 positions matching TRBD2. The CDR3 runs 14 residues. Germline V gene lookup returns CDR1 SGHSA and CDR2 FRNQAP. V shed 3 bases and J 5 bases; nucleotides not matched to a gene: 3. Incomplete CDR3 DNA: TGTGCAAGCAGCTTCTGGGGGGGAGGAGACACCCAGTAC. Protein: CASSFWGGGDTQY. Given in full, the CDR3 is CASSFWGGGDTQYF.

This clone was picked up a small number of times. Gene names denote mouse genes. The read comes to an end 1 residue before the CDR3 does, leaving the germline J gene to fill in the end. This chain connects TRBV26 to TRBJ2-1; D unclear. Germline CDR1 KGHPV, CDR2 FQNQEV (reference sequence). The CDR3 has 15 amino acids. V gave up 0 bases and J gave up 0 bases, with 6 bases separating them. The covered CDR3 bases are TGTGCCAGCAGTCTGTCGACAAATAACTATGCTGAGCAGTTC. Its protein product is CASSLSTNNYAEQF. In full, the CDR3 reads CASSLSTNNYAEQFF.

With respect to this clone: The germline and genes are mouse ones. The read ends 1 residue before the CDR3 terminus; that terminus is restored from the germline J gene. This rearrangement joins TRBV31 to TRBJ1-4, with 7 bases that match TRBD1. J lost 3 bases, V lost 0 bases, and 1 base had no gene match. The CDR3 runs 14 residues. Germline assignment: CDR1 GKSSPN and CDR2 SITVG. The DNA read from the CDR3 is TGTGCCTGGAGTCTAGACAGGGCCAACGAAAGATTATTT. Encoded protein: CAWSLDRANERLF. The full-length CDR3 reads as CAWSLDRANERLFF.

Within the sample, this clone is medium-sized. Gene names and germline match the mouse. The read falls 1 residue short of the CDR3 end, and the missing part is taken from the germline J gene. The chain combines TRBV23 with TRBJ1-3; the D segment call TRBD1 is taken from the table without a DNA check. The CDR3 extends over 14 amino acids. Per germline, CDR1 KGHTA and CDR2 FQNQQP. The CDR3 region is CSSSRQGAGNTLYF. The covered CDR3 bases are TGCTCCAGCAGTCGACAGGGGGCTGGAAATACGCTCTAT. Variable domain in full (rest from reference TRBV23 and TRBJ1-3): DAAVTQKPRYLIKMKGQEAEMKCIPEKGHTAVFWYQQKQSKELKFLIYFQNQQPLDQIDMVKERFSAVCPSSSLCSLGIRTCEAEDSALYLCSSSRQGAGNTLYFGEGSRLIVV.

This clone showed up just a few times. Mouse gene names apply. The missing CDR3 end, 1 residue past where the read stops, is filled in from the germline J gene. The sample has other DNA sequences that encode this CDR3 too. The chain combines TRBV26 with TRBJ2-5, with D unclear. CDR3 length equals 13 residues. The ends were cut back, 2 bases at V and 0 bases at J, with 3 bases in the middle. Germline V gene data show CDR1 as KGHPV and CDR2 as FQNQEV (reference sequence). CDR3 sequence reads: CASSLGNQDTQYF. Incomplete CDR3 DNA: TGTGCCAGCAGTCTGGGGAACCAAGACACCCAGTAC.

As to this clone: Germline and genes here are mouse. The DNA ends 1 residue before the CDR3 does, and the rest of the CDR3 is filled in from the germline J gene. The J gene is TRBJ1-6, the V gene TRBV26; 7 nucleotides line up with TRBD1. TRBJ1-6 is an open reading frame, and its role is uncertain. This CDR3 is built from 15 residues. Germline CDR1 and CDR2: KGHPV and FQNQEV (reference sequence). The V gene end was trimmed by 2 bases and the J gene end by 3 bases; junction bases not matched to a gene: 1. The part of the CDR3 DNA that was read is TGTGCCAGCAGTCTGGGGGACAGCTATAATTCGCCCCTCTAC. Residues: CASSLGDSYNSPLY. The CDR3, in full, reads CASSLGDSYNSPLYF.

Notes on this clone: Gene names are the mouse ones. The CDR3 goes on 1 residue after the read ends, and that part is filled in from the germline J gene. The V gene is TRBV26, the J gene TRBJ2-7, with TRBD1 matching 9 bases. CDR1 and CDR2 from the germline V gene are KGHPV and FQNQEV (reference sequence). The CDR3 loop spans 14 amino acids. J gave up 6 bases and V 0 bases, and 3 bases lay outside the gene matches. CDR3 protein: CASSLSTGGREQYF. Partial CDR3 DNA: TGTGCCAGCAGTCTGTCAACAGGGGGCCGTGAACAGTAC.

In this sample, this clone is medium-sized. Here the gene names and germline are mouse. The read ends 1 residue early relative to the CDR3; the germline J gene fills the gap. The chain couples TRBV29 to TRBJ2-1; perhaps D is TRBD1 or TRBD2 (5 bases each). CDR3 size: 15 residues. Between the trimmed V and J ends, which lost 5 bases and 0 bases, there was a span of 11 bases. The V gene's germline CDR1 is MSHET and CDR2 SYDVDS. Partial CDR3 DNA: TGTGCTAGCAGTCCGGGGACCAATAACTATGCTGAGCAGTTC. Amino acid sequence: CASSPGTNNYAEQF. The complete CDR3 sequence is CASSPGTNNYAEQFF.

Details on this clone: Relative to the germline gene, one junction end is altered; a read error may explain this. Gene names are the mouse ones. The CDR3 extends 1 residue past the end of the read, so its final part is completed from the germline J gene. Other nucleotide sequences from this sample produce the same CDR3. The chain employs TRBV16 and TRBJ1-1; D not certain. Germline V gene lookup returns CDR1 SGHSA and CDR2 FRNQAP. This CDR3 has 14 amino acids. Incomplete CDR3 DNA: TGTGCAAGTAGCTTACGCAGTGCAAACACAGAAGTCTTC. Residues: CASSLRSANTEVF. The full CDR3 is CASSLRSANTEVFF. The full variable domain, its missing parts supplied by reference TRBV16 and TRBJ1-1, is NAGVIQTPRHKVTGKGQEATLWCEPISGHSAVFWYRQTIVQGLEFLTYFRNQAPIDDSGMPKERFSAQMPNQSHSTLKIQSTQPQDSAVYLCASSLRSANTEVFFGKGTRLTVV.